This T cell receptor (beta chain) was sequenced during a study of TIL therapy for anti-PD-1-resistant metastatic lung cancer. The libraries were made with immunoSEQ v3. Sequencing depth was 1.5 million to 2 million read pairs for survey level, roughly 4.5-6 million for deep. TCRdb's copy holds only in-frame clones and misses some; the assay was immunoSEQ multiplex PCR. The data hold some 45,000 clones, with 86% observed a single time. CDR1 KGHSH and CDR2 LQKENI come from the germline V gene. The V gene lost 6 bases and the J gene lost 2 bases, with 9 bases spanning the gap. The CDR3 loop spans 13 amino acids. Indicated time point: pre-treatment sample, taken before nivolumab and TIL therapy.

The V and J genes are TRBV18 and TRBJ2-3; either TRBD1 or TRBD2 may supply D (6 bases each). The TCR was taken from a person between 25 and 79 years old with non-small cell lung cancer. This sample comprised blood, obtained at baseline. CDR3 residues: CASSSGATDTQYF. The CDR3 coding sequence is TGTGCCAGCTCGTCGGGGGCCACAGATACGCAGTATTTT.